Below are 19 T cell receptor beta chains sequenced from a single sample in a study of blood T cells in healthy people across ages (dated by TCRdb to about 2015). Library construction relied on 5' RACE. The sequencer was an Illumina HiSeq 2500. A second PCR of about 6 to 11 cycles was run with a J-beta primer mix and a sample-barcoded 5' primer. Starting from the raw public reads, TCRdb applied fastp trimming at Q25, assembled clones with MiXCR and retained in-frame beta chains. Rows with one shared CDR3 protein collapse into an entry with the most common genes and DNA. This sample holds roughly 410,000 distinct CDR3 sequences; 45% to 65% were observed only once. About 54% of the sample lies in the top ten. What was sequenced was blood. The receptors were gathered from a man aged 55 to 70 in good health.

The chain couples TRBV3-1 to TRBJ1-1; no clear D. CDR1 is LGHDT, CDR2 YNNKEL, per germline (reference sequence). V was shortened by 3 bases and J by 1 base, with 9 bases between the two germline ends. CDR3 size: 14 residues. DNA for the CDR3: TGTGCCAGCAGCCAGCGCCGGGAGAACACTGAAGCTTTCTTT. This encodes CASSQRRENTEAFF.

This clonotype came up once. The chain uses TRBV7-9 and TRBJ2-7; the D gene is possibly TRBD1 (7 bases). Germline-derived CDR1 and CDR2 are SEHNR and FQNEAQ (reference sequence). Trimming took 5 bases from V and 12 from J, leaving 23 bases between them. The CDR3 has 14 residues. The CDR3, as DNA: TGTGCCAGCAGCCAAGACAGGGCTCGGGAGACCCCGTACTTC. It encodes CASSQDRARETPYF.

The table lists this clonotype with a few counts. The chain joins TRBV12-3 or TRBV12-4 to TRBJ1-6; D is ambiguous. V was cut by 4 bases and J by 0 bases, with 10 bases left in between. This CDR3 comprises 16 residues. CDR3 nucleotide sequence: TGTGCCAGCAGTTCGGGAGGGAGCTCCTATAATTCACCCCTCCACTTT. Translating it yields CASSSGGSSYNSPLHF.

This clonotype was seen more than once but under ten times. J is TRBJ2-3 and V is TRBV29-1; 7 bases fit TRBD2. From germline, CDR1 is SQVTM and CDR2 ANQGSEA. The length of the CDR3 is 13 residues. J gave up 3 bases and V 7 bases, and 7 bases lay outside the gene matches. The CDR3 DNA reads TGCAGCGGCGTTCGGGGACTAACAGATACGCAGTATTTT. This sequence encodes CSGVRGLTDTQYF.

This clonotype was seen more than once but under ten times. J is TRBJ2-7 and V is TRBV6-1, with 12 bases identical to TRBD2. The CDR3 is 18 residues long. The V gene end was trimmed by 6 bases and the J gene end by 0 bases; junction bases not matched to a gene: 12. CDR1 is MNHNS and CDR2 is SASEGT in the germline V gene. The CDR3 region is CASRLRTSGDPSSYEQYF. CDR3 nucleotides: TGTGCCAGCAGACTAAGGACTAGCGGGGACCCGAGCTCCTACGAGCAGTACTTC.

This clonotype was observed many times. V is TRBV20-1 and J is TRBJ2-3; the D gene is possibly TRBD2 (7 bases). In germline, CDR1 is DFQATT, CDR2 SNEGSKA (reference sequence). This CDR3 spans 19 amino acids. V dropped 0 bases and J dropped 0 bases, with 22 bases sitting between them. The CDR3: CSARDGGGGEGFSTDTQYF. CDR3 DNA sequence: TGCAGTGCTAGAGATGGAGGGGGAGGGGAGGGTTTTAGCACAGATACGCAGTATTTT.

This clonotype showed up many times. This rearrangement joins TRBV7-9 to TRBJ2-7, with D perhaps assigned TRBD1 or TRBD2 (5 bases each). The CDR3 has 16 amino acids. Germline V lookup: CDR1 SEHNR, CDR2 FQNEAQ (reference sequence). Trimming left V 5 bases short and J 4 bases short, with 21 bases between. CDR3 amino acids: CASSLQTGTVGYEQYF. Written as DNA, the CDR3 is TGTGCCAGCAGCCTCCAAACCGGGACCGTAGGTTACGAGCAGTACTTC.

This chain joins TRBV7-2 and TRBJ2-4; D might be TRBD2 (6 bases). In germline, CDR1 is SGHTA, CDR2 FQGNSA. V gave up 5 bases and J gave up 5 bases, with 13 bases separating them. The CDR3 is made up of 14 amino acids. CDR3 sequence reads: CASSQGGLENIQYF. DNA of the CDR3: TGTGCCAGCAGCCAAGGAGGGCTCGAAAACATTCAGTACTTC.

The gene calls are TRBV14 and TRBJ2-7; possibly TRBD1 for D (6 bases). Per germline, CDR1 SGHDN and CDR2 FVKESK. Trimming left V 1 base short and J 10 bases short, with 14 bases between. The CDR3 extends over 13 amino acids. Written as DNA, the CDR3 is TGTGCCAGCAGCCAAGGCCCCCAAGGGACACAGTACTTC. Translating gives CASSQGPQGTQYF.

The rearrangement links TRBV11-3 to TRBJ2-5; TRBD2 matches 8 bases. The length of the CDR3 is 15 residues. Germline assignment: CDR1 SGHNT and CDR2 YENEEA. Germline trimming cut 6 bases from V and 3 bases from J; bases unmatched to any gene: 9. CDR3 nucleotide sequence: TGTGCCAGCAGATTCGGGGGGGAGAGGGAAGAGACCCAGTACTTC. Amino acid sequence: CASRFGGEREETQYF.

In its sample, this clonotype was seen a few times. The chain recombines TRBV20-1 with TRBJ1-4; D remains unclear. The CDR3 totals 12 residues. Germline CDR1 DFQATT, CDR2 SNEGSKA (reference sequence). The germline V and J ends were trimmed by 4 bases and 0 bases, with 3 bases remaining between them. In DNA, the CDR3 is TGCAGTGCTACACCAACTAATGAAAAACTGTTTTTT. Its translation is CSATPTNEKLFF.

This chain uses TRBV20-1 with TRBJ2-5; 10 bases fit TRBD2. The CDR3 length is 14 residues. CDR1 and CDR2 (germline): DFQATT, SNEGSKA (reference sequence). J gave up 1 base and V 7 bases, and 6 bases lay outside the gene matches. CDR3 amino acids: CSGSGGAIQETQYF. CDR3 sequence (DNA): TGCAGTGGGAGCGGGGGGGCGATCCAAGAGACCCAGTACTTC.

V is TRBV6-5 and J is TRBJ2-7; TRBD2 might be the D (5 bases). The V gene lost 8 bases and the J gene lost 8 bases, with 16 bases spanning the gap. CDR1 is MNHEY and CDR2 is SVGAGI in the germline V gene. The CDR3 covers 12 residues. Here the CDR3 reads CASGPSSGKQYF. DNA for the CDR3: TGTGCCAGCGGACCGTCGTCGGGGAAGCAGTACTTC.

The genes are TRBV7-2 and TRBJ2-7, with TRBD1 matching over 7 bases. Germline lookup yields CDR1 SGHTA and CDR2 FQGNSA. There are 13 residues in the CDR3. After removal of 5 bases from V and 6 bases from J, the junction contained 7 bases not matched to a gene. In DNA, the CDR3 is TGTGCCAGCAGCAATACAGGGGACCGCGAGCAGTACTTC. Its protein product is CASSNTGDREQYF.

As for this clonotype: This may be a read error: a much more frequent sequence differs by one nucleotide. The J gene is TRBJ2-5, the V gene TRBV24-1; 10 bases align to TRBD1. The assigned J gene may be wrong: the sequence end matches TRBJ2-7 better. The CDR3 is 16 residues long. CDR1 is KGHDR, CDR2 SFDVKD, per germline. CDR3 sequence reads: CATSEGGTGDFYEQYF. In DNA form, the CDR3 reads TGTGCCACCAGTGAGGGTGGGACAGGGGATTTCTACGAGCAGTACTTC.

J is TRBJ1-1 and V is TRBV5-1; the D gene is possibly TRBD1 (6 bases). V lost 3 bases, J lost 4 bases, and 13 bases lay in between. From germline, CDR1 is SGHRS and CDR2 YFSETQ. This CDR3 is 14 amino acids long. The CDR3 protein is CASSSGGASTEAFF. The CDR3 DNA sequence: TGCGCCAGCAGCTCGGGGGGCGCGAGCACTGAAGCTTTCTTT. Supplemented by reference TRBV5-1 and TRBJ1-1, the full variable domain reads KAGVTQTPRYLIKTRGQQVTLSCSPISGHRSVSWYQQTPGQGLQFLFEYFSETQRNKGNFPGRFSGRQFSNSRSEMNVSTLELGDSALYLCASSSGGASTEAFFGQGTRLTVV.

The chain employs TRBV19 and TRBJ2-3; TRBD1 matches 9 bases. With V trimmed by 1 base and J by 2 bases, 4 bases remained unmatched. Germline V gene data show CDR1 as LNHDA and CDR2 as SQIVND (reference sequence). The CDR3 covers 16 residues. The CDR3 loop reads CASSIGGQGITDTQYF. CDR3 nucleotide sequence: TGTGCCAGTAGTATAGGTGGACAGGGGATCACAGATACGCAGTATTTT.

J is TRBJ1-5 and V is TRBV5-6; D is perhaps TRBD1 (5 bases). CDR1 and CDR2 from the germline V gene are SGHDT and YYEEEE. CDR3 length: 17 residues. Trimming took 2 bases from V and 7 from J, leaving 22 bases between them. Here the CDR3 DNA reads TGTGCCAGCAGCTTACAATTCGGGACCCACGGGTGGCAGCCCCAGCATTTT. Translated, it gives CASSLQFGTHGWQPQHF.

This clonotype has a count of ten or more. The chain recombines TRBV25-1 with TRBJ2-3; TRBD2 aligns across 15 bases. The V gene's germline CDR1 is MGHDK and CDR2 SYGVNS. V was pared by 5 bases and J by 7 bases, with 7 bases of the junction left unmatched. The CDR3 consists of 16 residues. The CDR3 protein is CASSPRTSGGAHTQYF. CDR3 nucleotides: TGTGCCAGCAGTCCACGGACTAGCGGGGGGGCACATACGCAGTATTTT.